This TCR beta chain was retrieved from a study of blood T cell repertoires in COVID-19 (dated by TCRdb to 2018 to 2020). For the wider study: Collaborator samples came from the United States, Italy and Spain and covered acute and convalescent phases of COVID-19. The material from the prospective study consisted of cDNA or gDNA derived from T cells, B-cell-depleted T cells, or PBMCs. Subjects who had been exposed to COVID-19, were actively infected with it, or had recovered from it provided the deeply sampled blood TCRbeta repertoires that made up the dataset. A freely available public database, intended as a resource for researchers studying the immune response to SARS-CoV-2, is where the repertoires were released. Samples were obtained from the ongoing ImmuneRACE study (first 160 participants) and from 1,200 or so subjects provided by 6 global collaborators. A de-identified subject ID, COVID-19 status, age in years and sex were almost always included in the sample metadata. HLA class I and class II types, where available, came from metadata supplied by the sample provider rather than from assay-based typing.

Each collaborating institution followed its own protocols to collect whole blood in K2EDTA tubes. For TCRbeta analysis, collaborator samples were shipped as frozen whole blood, as isolated PBMCs, or as DNA extracted from either sample type. TCRbeta CDR3 regions were amplified from genomic DNA using the immunoSEQ Assay, a bias-controlled multiplex PCR. The paper's data handling went like this. Nucleated cell counts per sample were estimated from amplification of reference gene primers within the assay. Sequence reads were collapsed and filtered to measure the absolute abundance of every unique TCRbeta CDR3 rearrangement. For each sample, productive Simpson clonality was calculated by taking the square root of Simpson's diversity index across productive rearrangements. This is the immuneACCESS table as TCRdb keeps it, with only in-frame sequences that have V and J called. A part of the clones is gone; compared with another copy, unresolved V genes explain less than half, and the rest is unexplained. That table is the source of V, J and clone size, and D and trimming were worked out from the DNA. The sample has a few hundred thousand clones on record, roughly 84% of them singletons. 9.7% of the sample belongs to the ten largest clones.

As for this clone: The antigen it binds to is not known. No quality values exist for individual bases; no much larger clone is one base distant.

The paper as a whole reports these results and caveats: The amount of clinical and demographic metadata varied by source and participant and was provided uncurated.

The TCR originated in a man aged 50 to 60 with active or convalescent COVID-19. The sample consisted of peripheral blood.

CDR3 loop: CATSTEASYEQYF. In nucleotides, the sequence is TGTGCCACCAGCACAGAGGCTTCCTACGAGCAGTACTTC. The V gene is TRBV15 and the J gene is TRBJ2-7; the D gene cannot be named for sure. Its CDR3 holds 13 amino acids, cysteine through phenylalanine. This entry keeps only the CDR3 DNA: 39 bases, framed from base 1. A distance of 8 bases separates the germline ends of V and J, which lose 4 bases and 1 base respectively. CDR1 and CDR2 were assigned from the germline V gene (reference sequence) as LNHNV and YYDKDF. The full variable domain, with segments outside the CDR3 supplied by the reference TRBV15 and TRBJ2-7 proteins, appears as DAMVIQNPRYQVTQFGKPVTLSCSQTLNHNVMYWYQQKSSQAPKLLFHYYDKDFNNEADTPDNFQSRRPNTSFCFLDIRSPGLGDTAMYLCATSTEASYEQYFGPGTRLTVT.